The 11 T cell receptor beta chains in this list originate from one sample, sequenced in a study of shared clonotypes between healthy human individuals. Clones were sequenced by immunoSEQ multiplex PCR, and TCRdb holds only the in-frame ones, with some missing. Of millions of clones in the sample, around 93% are singletons; the top ten hold more than 1.5%. Selected positively for CCR7 and CD45RO-negative, naive CD8 cells excluded terminally differentiated effector memory CD45RA+ cells. Sequenced: naive CD8+ T cells from PBMCs. These receptors originate from a man aged 18 to 29 in good health. Some clones in this sample may be carry-over from other donors' samples.

J is TRBJ2-2 and V is TRBV2, with 11 nucleotides matching TRBD2. The germline V gene has CDR1 SNHLY and CDR2 FYNNEI. This CDR3 is built from 18 residues. V lost 0 bases to trimming and J lost 4 bases; unmatched junction nucleotides: 7. CDR3 residues: CASSEALAGGWGTGELFF. CDR3 DNA sequence: TGTGCCAGCAGTGAAGCTCTAGCGGGAGGCTGGGGCACCGGGGAGCTGTTTTTT.

V and J are TRBV13 and TRBJ1-3; 8 bases are shared with TRBD1. With V trimmed by 5 bases and J by 0 bases, 3 bases remained unmatched. The germline CDR1 and CDR2 sequences are PRHDT and FYEKMQ (reference sequence). The CDR3 loop spans 15 amino acids. The DNA of the CDR3 is TGTGCCAGCAGCACGGACAGGGACTCTGGAAACACCATATATTTT. This codes for CASSTDRDSGNTIYF.

The rearrangement links TRBV29-1 to TRBJ1-1; D is perhaps TRBD1 (6 bases). The CDR3 sequence is 15 residues long. Germline CDR1 is SQVTM and CDR2 is ANQGSEA. Trimming removed 3 bases from V and 3 bases from J, with 17 bases in between. The CDR3 DNA reads as TGCAGCGTTGAGATGACAGGAAGGATGGACACTGAAGCTTTCTTT. Translation: CSVEMTGRMDTEAFF.

The chain has TRBV7-9 and TRBJ1-4; no definite D call. V shed 5 bases and J shed 8 bases, with 24 bases lying between them. Germline values: CDR1 SEHNR, CDR2 FQNEAQ (reference sequence). This CDR3 has 17 residues. CDR3 in amino acids: CASSGGRVGQTREKLFF. CDR3 bases: TGTGCCAGCAGCGGAGGTCGGGTTGGGCAAACTCGAGAAAAACTGTTTTTT.

The rearrangement links TRBV18 to TRBJ2-5; 10 positions agree with TRBD2. J was trimmed by 2 bases and V by 1 base; bases with no gene match: 7. Germline assignment: CDR1 KGHSH and CDR2 LQKENI. The CDR3 extends over 17 amino acids. Written as DNA, the CDR3 is TGTGCCAGCTCACCACGACGGACTAGCGGACCGCAAGAGACCCAGTACTTC. Translation: CASSPRRTSGPQETQYF.

The chain links TRBV5-8 to TRBJ1-3; weak D call: TRBD1 (5 bases). The CDR3 spans 13 residues. Germline lookup yields CDR1 SGHTS and CDR2 YDEGEE. V lost 0 bases and J 5 bases, leaving 6 bases between the germline ends. The CDR3 here is CASSLGQRNTIYF. DNA for the CDR3: TGTGCCAGCAGCTTGGGACAGCGAAACACCATATATTTT.

The CDR3 region has the DNA TGTGCCAGCAGCTTAAACCCGGCTCCCGTGGGCCCCCGAGACTTTTACAATGAGCAGTTCTTC. It is translated as CASSLNPAPVGPRDFYNEQFF. The J gene is TRBJ2-1, the V gene TRBV7-3; D gene unclear. In germline, CDR1 is SGHTA, CDR2 FQGTGA. The V end lost 1 base, the J end lost 4 bases, and 29 bases lay between the germline ends. The CDR3 covers 21 residues.

The chain links TRBV7-9 to TRBJ1-2, with a tentative D call TRBD1 (6 bases). The CDR3 is 17 residues long. The V end was cut by 4 bases, the J end by 4 bases, with 22 bases between. Germline loops: CDR1 SEHNR, CDR2 FQNEAQ (reference sequence). The CDR3 loop is CASSSNANRDGSYGYTF. In DNA form, the CDR3 reads TGTGCCAGCAGCTCAAACGCCAACAGGGACGGCTCCTATGGCTACACCTTC.

The J gene is TRBJ2-5, the V gene TRBV11-1; the match to TRBD2 covers 8 bases. V gave up 3 bases and J gave up 1 base; unmatched junction bases: 4. The CDR3 loop spans 15 amino acids. The germline CDR1 and CDR2 sequences are SGHAT and FQDESV (reference sequence). The CDR3 sequence: CASSFRREVQETQYF. The CDR3 DNA reads as TGTGCCAGCAGCTTCCGGCGGGAGGTCCAAGAGACCCAGTACTTC.

This clone has a single count. The V gene is TRBV7-8, the J gene TRBJ2-7; no definite D call. CDR3 size: 13 residues. V dropped 3 bases and J dropped 5 bases, with 11 bases sitting between them. Per the germline V gene, CDR1 is SGHVS and CDR2 is FQNEAQ. CDR3 DNA sequence: TGTGCCAGCAGCTTCATACAGAGCCACGAGCAGTACTTC. Translating it yields CASSFIQSHEQYF.

The V call is TRBV10-3, the J call TRBJ2-3; no reliable D call. The V gene's germline CDR1 is ENHRY and CDR2 SYGVKD. Trimming left V 2 bases short and J 2 bases short, with 11 bases between. The length of the CDR3 is 15 residues. DNA for the CDR3: TGTGCCATCAGTGAGCCGACAATCTACACAGATACGCAGTATTTT. It is translated as CAISEPTIYTDTQYF.